This T cell receptor (beta chain) was captured in a study of control samples from healthy donors and cancer patients. This clone has just one count. The method was immunoSEQ multiplex PCR; TCRdb's version includes in-frame clones alone and lacks a portion of them. The sample carries 140,000 to 150,000 clones, approximately 93% recorded once. The V and J ends lost 2 bases and 4 bases respectively, with 8 bases between them. The CDR3 runs to 12 residues. The V gene's germline CDR1 is SQVTM and CDR2 ANQGSEA. The chain is built from TRBV29-1 and TRBJ1-2, with D possibly matching TRBD1 (5 bases). The sequence came from a man aged 18 to 35 in good health. Sequencing was performed on blood. The CDR3 DNA sequence: TGCAGCGTTGAAAGGGGTAGCTATGGCTACACCTTC. Protein sequence: CSVERGSYGYTF.